This T cell receptor (beta chain) was recorded in a study of blood T cell repertoires in COVID-19. The CDR3 is 15 residues long. Germline V gene lookup returns CDR1 SGHTA and CDR2 FQGNSA. Trimming removed 1 base from V and 0 bases from J, with 7 bases in between. Researchers sorted participants into cohorts using their self-reported clinical history. Donors in Cohort 3 who had recovered were those with two negative PCRs, healthcare professional clearance, or resolution of their symptoms. Per the original data handling: From reference gene primer amplification, estimates of nucleated cell counts were derived. Sequenced by immunoSEQ multiplex PCR; TCRdb stores in-frame clones only, minus some. V, J and clone size derive from that table, while D and trimming were established from the DNA sequence. Of 250,000 to 400,000 clones in the sample, 89% are singletons; the top ten hold about 5%.

The specimen sequenced was PBMCs or T cells enriched from blood (not recorded which). The clonotype originates from a man in his sixties who had recovered from COVID-19. The V gene is TRBV7-2, the J gene TRBJ2-1; D gene ambiguous. CDR3 nucleotides: TGTGCCAGCAGCTTAGGACACGACTCCTACAATGAGCAGTTCTTC. This sequence encodes CASSLGHDSYNEQFF. The full variable domain, in which reference TRBV7-2 and TRBJ2-1 provide the parts outside the CDR3, is GAGVSQSPSNKVTEKGKDVELRCDPISGHTALYWYRQSLGQGLEFLIYFQGNSAPDKSGLPSDRFSAERTGGSVSTLTIQRTQQEDSAVYLCASSLGHDSYNEQFFGPGTRLTVL.